The 27 T cell receptor beta chains reported below all come from one sample, sequenced in a study of blood T cells in healthy people across ages. The second PCR ran about 6 to 11 cycles with a sample-barcoded 5' primer and J-beta primers. TCRdb redid the calling of the 5' RACE reads with MiXCR, one entry per CDR3 protein. The repertoire consists of approximately 940,000 distinct CDR3 sequences, with 40% to 60% occurring once and the leading ten covering 13%. What was sequenced was blood. The receptors derive from a young man in good health.

This chain links TRBV11-3 with TRBJ1-2, with D unclear. The CDR3 runs to 16 residues. Germline V lookup: CDR1 SGHNT, CDR2 YENEEA. V dropped 4 bases and J dropped 3 bases, with 18 bases sitting between them. The CDR3 protein is CASSSPVGSSYYGYTF. The CDR3 coding sequence is TGTGCCAGCAGCTCCCCGGTTGGAAGTTCGTACTATGGCTACACCTTC.

The gene calls are TRBV7-8 and TRBJ2-7; 9 nucleotides line up with TRBD1. The V segment lost 5 bases and the J segment 2 bases; nucleotides outside the gene matches: 4. This CDR3 has 14 amino acids. Germline assignment: CDR1 SGHVS and CDR2 FQNEAQ. CDR3 DNA sequence: TGTGCCAGCAGCATACGACAGGGGGCCTACGAGCAGTACTTC. The encoded protein is CASSIRQGAYEQYF.

The chain joins TRBV20-1 to TRBJ2-1; TRBD2 matches 7 bases. V lost 0 bases, J lost 4 bases, and 12 bases stayed unmatched. Germline V CDR1 and CDR2: DFQATT, SNEGSKA (reference sequence). The CDR3 is made up of 17 amino acids. CDR3 in amino acids: CSARDRGGGYFYNEQFF. The CDR3 DNA reads as TGCAGTGCTAGAGATCGGGGCGGGGGTTACTTTTACAATGAGCAGTTCTTC.

V gene TRBV6-1 combines with J gene TRBJ1-5, with a weak D call TRBD1 (6 bases). Germline assignment: CDR1 MNHNS and CDR2 SASEGT. V shed 5 bases and J shed 3 bases, with 14 bases lying between them. The length of the CDR3 is 15 residues. The CDR3 DNA reads as TGTGCCAGCAGTCTAGGGGGGGTTAACAATCAGCCCCAGCATTTT. It translates to CASSLGGVNNQPQHF.

The sample holds a few counts of this clonotype. The chain recombines TRBV20-1 with TRBJ2-3, with 9 positions matching TRBD2. J lost 2 bases, V lost 6 bases, and 12 bases had no gene match. CDR3 size: 16 residues. Germline V gene sequence: CDR1 DFQATT, CDR2 SNEGSKA (reference sequence). CDR3 residues: CSADRRLAGNTDTQYF. In nucleotides, the CDR3 is TGCAGTGCCGATAGGCGGCTAGCGGGGAACACAGATACGCAGTATTTT.

The genes are TRBV2 and TRBJ2-1; D unclear. Trimming stripped 3 bases from V and 5 bases from J, with 5 bases between. The germline V gene encodes CDR1 SNHLY and CDR2 FYNNEI. The CDR3 loop spans 12 amino acids. The CDR3 protein is CASSEQNNEQFF. Written as DNA, the CDR3 is TGTGCCAGCAGTGAGCAGAACAATGAGCAGTTCTTC.

This clonotype has only a few counts. The rearrangement links TRBV28 to TRBJ1-1; D gene uncertain. V was shortened by 2 bases and J by 3 bases, with 10 bases between the two germline ends. CDR1 is MDHEN, CDR2 SYDVKM, per germline. The CDR3 loop spans 14 amino acids. The CDR3 DNA reads TGTGCCAGCAGTTTACGACGACGAGACACTGAAGCTTTCTTT. It encodes CASSLRRRDTEAFF.

With respect to this clonotype: An end of the junction does not agree with germline; a read error may underlie this. This rearrangement joins TRBV5-1 to TRBJ2-1; D not resolved. This CDR3 has 13 residues. The germline V gene has CDR1 SGHRS and CDR2 YFSETQ. CDR3 in amino acids: CASSPSSSNEQFF. The DNA for the CDR3 is TGCGCCAGCAGCCCATCCTCCTCCAATGAGCAGTTCTTC.

The chain uses TRBV18 and TRBJ2-3; D gene unclear. The CDR3 length is 13 residues. The V gene lost 1 base and the J gene lost 4 bases, with 6 bases spanning the gap. The germline CDR1 and CDR2 sequences are KGHSH and LQKENI. The CDR3, as DNA: TGTGCCAGCTCACCACAAGAATCAGATACGCAGTATTTT. It is translated as CASSPQESDTQYF.

The V gene is TRBV5-1, the J gene TRBJ2-1, with D hard to call. Trimming stripped 4 bases from V and 9 bases from J, with 14 bases between. Germline CDR1 reads SGHRS; CDR2 reads YFSETQ. This CDR3 is built from 13 residues. The CDR3 sequence: CASSPESGCEQFF. The DNA of the CDR3 is TGCGCCAGCAGCCCGGAGTCGGGTTGTGAGCAGTTCTTC.

The CDR3 nucleotides are TGTGCCTGGAGTACCGGGCCCAATCAGCCCCAGCATTTT. Its protein product is CAWSTGPNQPQHF. The chain carries TRBV30 and TRBJ1-5, with no clear D. The length of the CDR3 is 13 residues. In germline, CDR1 is GTSNPN, CDR2 SVGIG (reference sequence). The germline V and J ends were trimmed by 2 bases and 3 bases, with 8 bases remaining between them.

This clonotype was counted between two and nine times. The V gene is TRBV7-8, the J gene TRBJ1-6, with D possibly TRBD1 on 5 matching bases. CDR3 length equals 14 residues. The V end lost 0 bases, the J end lost 7 bases, and 7 bases lay between the germline ends. Germline V gene sequence: CDR1 SGHVS, CDR2 FQNEAQ. The CDR3, as DNA: TGTGCCAGCAGCTTAGCGGACAAAAATTCACCCCTCCACTTT. This gives the protein CASSLADKNSPLHF.

The chain carries TRBV27 and TRBJ1-2, with TRBD1 as a possible D gene (5 bases). From germline, CDR1 is MNHEY and CDR2 SMNVEV (reference sequence). The V end was cut by 4 bases, the J end by 1 base, with 10 bases between. This CDR3 has 14 amino acids. CDR3 bases: TGTGCCAGCAGTTGGCAGGGAAGTAACTATGGCTACACCTTC. It is translated as CASSWQGSNYGYTF.

Concerning this clonotype: A read error may produce the germline difference seen at one junction end. The V gene is TRBV30, the J gene TRBJ1-2; D perhaps matches TRBD1 (6 bases). This CDR3 has 14 amino acids. Germline loops: CDR1 GTSNPN, CDR2 SVGIG (reference sequence). The CDR3 protein is CAWSVPRTRGGYTF. CDR3 nucleotide sequence: TGCGCCTGGAGTGTACCCCGGACCAGGGGCGGCTACACCTTC.

The V gene is TRBV7-2, the J gene TRBJ2-3; 7 bases fit TRBD2. Germline-derived CDR1 and CDR2 are SGHTA and FQGNSA. The CDR3 is 15 amino acids. J was trimmed by 2 bases and V by 3 bases; bases with no gene match: 5. The CDR3 is CASSLASGPTDTQYF. The CDR3 DNA is TGTGCCAGCAGCTTGGCTAGCGGTCCCACAGATACGCAGTATTTT.

V gene TRBV20-1 combines with J gene TRBJ2-7; TRBD1 matches 7 bases. CDR1 is DFQATT and CDR2 is SNEGSKA in the germline V gene (reference sequence). V gave up 6 bases and J gave up 7 bases; unmatched junction bases: 9. The CDR3 totals 12 residues. As DNA, the CDR3 is TGCAGTGCCGGACAGGACCTCTATGAGCAGTACTTC. Translated: CSAGQDLYEQYF.

The rearrangement joins TRBV20-1 to TRBJ1-5; a possible D gene is TRBD1 (6 bases). Trimming took off 4 bases at V and 7 bases at J, with 11 bases between the two ends. The CDR3 has 12 residues. The germline V gene encodes CDR1 DFQATT and CDR2 SNEGSKA (reference sequence). The chain's CDR3 is CSAKMGGQPQHF. In DNA, the CDR3 is TGCAGTGCTAAGATGGGGGGCCAGCCCCAGCATTTT.

This clonotype occurred once. The chain links TRBV5-1 to TRBJ1-4, with TRBD1 as a possible D gene (6 bases). The length of the CDR3 is 14 residues. Germline CDR1 SGHRS, CDR2 YFSETQ. V was pared by 2 bases and J by 7 bases, with 12 bases between. The CDR3 sequence: CASSLQGISEKLFF. In DNA form, the CDR3 reads TGCGCCAGCAGCTTACAGGGTATAAGTGAAAAACTGTTTTTT. Drawing the rest from reference TRBV5-1 and TRBJ1-4, the complete variable domain is KAGVTQTPRYLIKTRGQQVTLSCSPISGHRSVSWYQQTPGQGLQFLFEYFSETQRNKGNFPGRFSGRQFSNSRSEMNVSTLELGDSALYLCASSLQGISEKLFFGSGTQLSVL.

V usage is TRBV7-9 and J usage is TRBJ1-5; tentative D call: TRBD1 (6 bases). Trimming removed 1 base from V and 9 bases from J, with 19 bases in between. Per germline, CDR1 SEHNR and CDR2 FQNEAQ (reference sequence). CDR3 length: 16 amino acids. CDR3 in DNA: TGTGCCAGCAGCTTAGGATCTGGGGGCACCATCGGGCCCCAGCATTTT. Protein product: CASSLGSGGTIGPQHF.

The chain is built from TRBV3-1 and TRBJ1-2; D possibly corresponds to TRBD1 (6 bases). The V gene's germline CDR1 is LGHDT and CDR2 YNNKEL (reference sequence). V was pared by 2 bases and J by 3 bases, with 19 bases between. The CDR3 is made up of 17 amino acids. CDR3 region: CASSQFVGGASYYGYTF. The CDR3, as DNA: TGTGCCAGCAGCCAATTTGTGGGGGGCGCTTCCTACTATGGCTACACCTTC.

The chain is built from TRBV7-9 and TRBJ2-7; D may be TRBD2 (5 bases). The CDR3 covers 15 residues. Germline values: CDR1 SEHNR, CDR2 FQNEAQ (reference sequence). The V gene lost 6 bases and the J gene lost 4 bases, with 19 bases spanning the gap. The CDR3 here is CASSQDGLWGYEQYF. DNA for the CDR3: TGTGCCAGCAGTCAAGACGGACTGTGGGGTTACGAGCAGTACTTC.

The sample holds a few counts of this clonotype. The V and J genes are TRBV20-1 and TRBJ2-3, with 12 bases identical to TRBD2. The CDR3 length is 15 residues. The V and J ends lost 5 bases and 2 bases, in that order; junction bases with no gene match: 5. CDR1 and CDR2 from the germline V gene are DFQATT and SNEGSKA (reference sequence). CDR3 sequence: CSAPGLAGYTDTQYF. The CDR3 DNA follows: TGCAGTGCTCCCGGACTAGCGGGATACACAGATACGCAGTATTTT.

The gene calls are TRBV9 and TRBJ1-3; 8 nucleotides match TRBD1. V lost 2 bases and J lost 0; bases outside the gene matches: 7. The CDR3 is 17 amino acids. Looked up from germline, CDR1 is SGDLS and CDR2 is YYNGEE. The CDR3 loop reads CASSVRTGPSSGNTIYF. The CDR3 DNA follows: TGTGCCAGCAGCGTTCGGACAGGGCCTTCCTCTGGAAACACCATATATTTT.

The V gene is TRBV7-2, the J gene TRBJ2-3, with a weak D call TRBD1 (5 bases). The germline V gene has CDR1 SGHTA and CDR2 FQGNSA. This CDR3 comprises 14 residues. The V and J ends lost 11 bases and 0 bases respectively, with 15 bases between them. CDR3 sequence: CASKGPTSTDTQYF. The CDR3, as DNA: TGTGCCTCAAAGGGGCCAACCAGCACAGATACGCAGTATTTT.

The chain employs TRBV25-1 and TRBJ2-5; TRBD2 aligns across 8 bases. The ends lost 2 bases at V and 7 bases at J; junction bases unmatched: 12. There are 16 residues in the CDR3. CDR1 is MGHDK and CDR2 is SYGVNS in the germline V gene. CDR3 protein: CASSERIAGTMGTQYF. The CDR3 nucleotides are TGTGCCAGCAGTGAACGTATAGCGGGGACTATGGGGACCCAGTACTTC.

Many counts were recorded for this clonotype. The chain employs TRBV18 and TRBJ2-7; D gene ambiguous. Germline V CDR1 and CDR2: KGHSH, LQKENI. The CDR3 is made up of 13 amino acids. Trimming removed 3 bases from V and 5 bases from J, with 11 bases in between. The CDR3 bases are TGTGCCAGCTCACCTGCGAGTTGGGACGAGCAGTACTTC. This translates into CASSPASWDEQYF.

The chain is built from TRBV2 and TRBJ1-6; D unresolved. The CDR3 extends over 14 amino acids. With 7 bases removed from V and 10 bases from J, the gap between germline ends came to 17 bases. CDR1 is SNHLY and CDR2 is FYNNEI in the germline V gene. In DNA form, the CDR3 reads TGTGCCAGCACCCGGGAGAAAGTGAGATCACCCCTCCACTTT. It translates to CASTREKVRSPLHF.